The T cell receptor (beta chain) under discussion was sequenced for a study of T cell responses to AZD1222 COVID-19 vaccine. The data were produced by immunoSEQ multiplex PCR, yet TCRdb's version contains in-frame clones alone and is incomplete. The sample lists 100,000 to 150,000 clones; roughly 89% were seen once. The sequencing used peripheral blood, collected on day 0 of AZD1222 vaccination. This TCR came from an adult in good health.

The chain's CDR3 is CASSVRAGGGETQYF. In nucleotides, the CDR3 is TGTGCCAGCAGCGTCCGAGCGGGGGGCGGTGAGACCCAGTACTTC. The gene calls are TRBV9 and TRBJ2-5; 9 positions match TRBD2. The CDR3 is made up of 15 amino acids. CDR1 is SGDLS and CDR2 is YYNGEE in the germline V gene. J was trimmed by 5 bases and V by 2 bases; bases with no gene match: 7.